Listed below are T cell receptor beta chains from one sample, sequenced in a study of CD8 T cells in Susac syndrome. TCRdb itself ran the immunoSEQ multiplex PCR reads through MiXCR, one entry per CDR3 protein. There are 250,000 to 300,000 distinct CDR3 sequences in the sample; around 89% occur only once, and roughly 0.17% lies in the top ten. Sequencing was carried out using CD8+ T cells from PBMCs. These receptors all come from a human donor with multiple sclerosis. Each CDR3 is given with its conserved first and last residue. D genes are given only for firm matches. Not every row has a clone size; where given, it reads once, few, many or a size class.

D gene: TRBD1
J gene: TRBJ1-3
clone size: NA
V gene: TRBV7-9
CDR3 protein: CASTITTGDSGNTIYF
CDR3 DNA: TGTGCCAGCACCATCACCACAGGGGACTCTGGAAACACCATATATTTT

D gene: TRBD1
J gene: TRBJ2-7
clone size: NA
V gene: TRBV9
CDR3 protein: CASSVGGTGGYEQYF
CDR3 DNA: TGTGCCAGCAGCGTAGGAGGGACAGGGGGATACGAGCAGTACTTC

D gene: TRBD1
J gene: TRBJ2-2
clone size: once
V gene: TRBV6-2/TRBV6-3
CDR3 protein: CASTTGQDYTGELFF
CDR3 DNA: TGTGCCAGCACCACAGGACAGGACTACACCGGGGAGCTGTTTTTT

D gene: TRBD1
J gene: TRBJ2-7
clone size: NA
V gene: TRBV4-3
CDR3 protein: CASSPSGTGDLEQYF
CDR3 DNA: TGCGCCAGCAGCCCATCCGGGACAGGGGATCTCGAGCAGTACTTC

D gene: NA
J gene: TRBJ2-3
clone size: NA
V gene: TRBV6-5
CDR3 protein: CASRGFSSTDTQYF
CDR3 DNA: TGTGCCAGCAGGGGATTTTCTAGCACAGATACGCAGTATTTT

D gene: NA
J gene: TRBJ1-1
clone size: NA
V gene: TRBV6-6
CDR3 protein: CASRGIMNTEAFF
CDR3 DNA: TGTGCCAGTAGGGGGATTATGAACACTGAAGCTTTCTTT

D gene: NA
J gene: TRBJ2-7
clone size: few
V gene: TRBV6-2/TRBV6-3
CDR3 protein: CASSYPADEQYF
CDR3 DNA: TGTGCCAGCAGTTACCCCGCGGACGAGCAGTACTTC

D gene: TRBD1
J gene: TRBJ1-4
clone size: NA
V gene: TRBV27
CDR3 protein: CASSNTGAGGEKLFF
CDR3 DNA: TGTGCCAGCAGTAACACAGGGGCTGGGGGTGAAAAACTGTTTTTT

D gene: TRBD1
J gene: TRBJ1-3
clone size: once
V gene: TRBV27
CDR3 protein: CASSLGRNRGLFSGNTIYF
CDR3 DNA: TGTGCCAGCAGTTTAGGTCGGAACAGGGGGCTTTTCTCTGGAAACACCATATATTTT

D gene: NA
J gene: TRBJ2-1
clone size: NA
V gene: TRBV7-2
CDR3 protein: CASSLALRLEQFF
CDR3 DNA: TGTGCCAGCAGCTTAGCCCTCCGATTAGAGCAGTTCTTC

D gene: NA
J gene: TRBJ2-7
clone size: few
V gene: TRBV27
CDR3 protein: CASSEERTAGTYEQYF
CDR3 DNA: TGTGCCAGCAGTGAAGAAAGAACAGCTGGTACCTACGAGCAGTACTTC

D gene: TRBD1
J gene: TRBJ1-2
clone size: NA
V gene: TRBV6-4
CDR3 protein: CASRGQGRIWF
CDR3 DNA: TGTGCCAGCAGGGGACAGGGAAGGATCTGGTTC

D gene: TRBD1
J gene: TRBJ2-7
clone size: once
V gene: TRBV4-1
CDR3 protein: CASSHTGTGTYEQYF
CDR3 DNA: TGCGCCAGCAGCCATACCGGGACAGGGACCTACGAGCAGTACTTC

D gene: NA
J gene: TRBJ2-4
clone size: NA
V gene: TRBV3-1
CDR3 protein: CASSQGGGWPKNIQYF
CDR3 DNA: TGTGCCAGCAGCCAAGGGGGCGGGTGGCCCAAAAACATTCAGTACTTC

D gene: TRBD1
J gene: TRBJ2-7
clone size: NA
V gene: TRBV6-5
CDR3 protein: CASSYLLGDRAYEQYF
CDR3 DNA: TGTGCCAGCAGTTACCTTCTAGGGGACAGGGCCTACGAGCAGTACTTC

D gene: NA
J gene: TRBJ2-1
clone size: NA
V gene: TRBV5-6
CDR3 protein: CASSEDTGFYKYNEQFF
CDR3 DNA: TGTGCCAGCAGCGAGGACACAGGGTTCTACAAATACAATGAGCAGTTCTTC

D gene: TRBD1
J gene: TRBJ2-2
clone size: NA
V gene: TRBV10-3
CDR3 protein: CAISESRTGPTGELFF
CDR3 DNA: TGTGCCATCAGTGAGTCAAGGACAGGGCCCACCGGGGAGCTGTTTTTT

D gene: NA
J gene: TRBJ1-4
clone size: NA
V gene: TRBV7-2
CDR3 protein: CASSLVAASPLEKLFF
CDR3 DNA: TGTGCCAGCAGCTTAGTGGCCGCCTCACCGTTAGAAAAACTGTTTTTT

D gene: NA
J gene: TRBJ2-1
clone size: NA
V gene: TRBV4-2
CDR3 protein: CASSQDRPRYNEQFF
CDR3 DNA: TGTGCCAGCAGCCAAGATCGCCCCAGATACAATGAGCAGTTCTTC

D gene: TRBD2
J gene: TRBJ2-1
clone size: once
V gene: TRBV19
CDR3 protein: CASRRLAGGLDEQFF
CDR3 DNA: TGTGCCAGTAGGAGACTAGCGGGGGGTTTGGATGAGCAGTTCTTC

D gene: TRBD2
J gene: TRBJ2-7
clone size: NA
V gene: TRBV6-2/TRBV6-3
CDR3 protein: CASSYPVAGLSYEQYF
CDR3 DNA: TGTGCCAGCAGCTACCCCGTAGCGGGCTTAAGCTACGAGCAGTACTTC

D gene: TRBD2
J gene: TRBJ2-1
clone size: NA
V gene: TRBV28
CDR3 protein: CASSSPGLAAYNEQFF
CDR3 DNA: TGTGCCAGCAGTTCCCCAGGACTAGCGGCCTACAATGAGCAGTTCTTC

D gene: NA
J gene: TRBJ1-3
clone size: few
V gene: TRBV4-1
CDR3 protein: CASSQDRGSGNTIYF
CDR3 DNA: TGCGCCAGCAGCCAAGATCGAGGCTCTGGAAACACCATATATTTT

D gene: NA
J gene: TRBJ1-2
clone size: NA
V gene: TRBV7-2
CDR3 protein: CASSLEADGYTF
CDR3 DNA: TGTGCCAGCAGCTTAGAGGCCGATGGCTACACCTTC

D gene: TRBD2
J gene: TRBJ2-7
clone size: NA
V gene: TRBV5-1
CDR3 protein: CASSLAGPIAGATYEQYF
CDR3 DNA: TGCGCCAGCAGCCTCGCGGGACCTATAGCGGGAGCCACCTACGAGCAGTACTTC

D gene: TRBD1
J gene: TRBJ2-2
clone size: once
V gene: TRBV2
CDR3 protein: CASSDYRGRAGELFF
CDR3 DNA: TGTGCCAGCAGCGACTACAGGGGGCGCGCCGGGGAGCTGTTTTTT

D gene: TRBD1
J gene: TRBJ2-1
clone size: NA
V gene: TRBV6-2/TRBV6-3
CDR3 protein: CASSYRQGSHNEQFF
CDR3 DNA: TGTGCCAGCAGTTATCGACAGGGTAGCCACAATGAGCAGTTCTTC

D gene: NA
J gene: TRBJ2-7
clone size: few
V gene: TRBV7-6
CDR3 protein: CASSFGRSYEQYF
CDR3 DNA: TGTGCCAGCAGCTTCGGCCGCTCCTACGAGCAGTACTTC

D gene: TRBD1
J gene: TRBJ1-5
clone size: NA
V gene: TRBV28
CDR3 protein: CASRPTGVSNQPQHF
CDR3 DNA: TGTGCCAGCAGACCGACAGGGGTTAGCAATCAGCCCCAGCATTTT

D gene: NA
J gene: TRBJ2-5
clone size: NA
V gene: TRBV9
CDR3 protein: CASSVDGRGGETQYF
CDR3 DNA: TGTGCCAGCAGCGTAGATGGTAGGGGAGGAGAGACCCAGTACTTC

D gene: TRBD1
J gene: TRBJ2-7
clone size: few
V gene: TRBV29-1
CDR3 protein: CSVGDRAFSYEQYF
CDR3 DNA: TGCAGCGTTGGGGACAGGGCATTTTCCTACGAGCAGTACTTC

D gene: NA
J gene: TRBJ2-2
clone size: NA
V gene: TRBV30
CDR3 protein: CASGHSTGELFF
CDR3 DNA: TGTGCCTCGGGACATTCGACCGGGGAGCTGTTTTTT

D gene: NA
J gene: TRBJ2-3
clone size: NA
V gene: TRBV5-5
CDR3 protein: CASSTLTGTDTQYF
CDR3 DNA: TGTGCCAGCAGCACCCTAACAGGGACAGATACGCAGTATTTT

D gene: TRBD1
J gene: TRBJ1-6
clone size: NA
V gene: TRBV5-5
CDR3 protein: CASSLPGTGDGSPLHF
CDR3 DNA: TGTGCCAGCAGCCTCCCGGGGACAGGGGATGGATCACCCCTCCACTTT

D gene: TRBD2
J gene: TRBJ2-1
clone size: NA
V gene: TRBV5-6
CDR3 protein: CASSHSGGWGNEQFF
CDR3 DNA: TGTGCCAGCAGCCATAGCGGGGGCTGGGGGAATGAGCAGTTCTTC

D gene: NA
J gene: TRBJ2-3
clone size: NA
V gene: TRBV9
CDR3 protein: CASSAGTRPSTDTQYF
CDR3 DNA: TGTGCCAGCAGCGCAGGGACAAGGCCTAGCACAGATACGCAGTATTTT

D gene: NA
J gene: TRBJ1-1
clone size: NA
V gene: TRBV5-1
CDR3 protein: CASSLAVWTEAFF
CDR3 DNA: TGCGCCAGCAGCTTGGCGGTTTGGACTGAAGCTTTCTTT

D gene: TRBD1
J gene: TRBJ1-1
clone size: NA
V gene: TRBV6-5
CDR3 protein: CASSYSRGITEAFF
CDR3 DNA: TGTGCCAGCAGTTACTCCAGGGGGATAACTGAAGCTTTCTTT

D gene: TRBD2
J gene: TRBJ2-1
clone size: NA
V gene: TRBV3-1
CDR3 protein: CASSQERLAGGLGYNEQFF
CDR3 DNA: TGTGCCAGCAGCCAAGAAAGGCTAGCGGGAGGGTTGGGCTACAATGAGCAGTTCTTC

D gene: NA
J gene: TRBJ2-7
clone size: NA
V gene: TRBV27
CDR3 protein: CASSSSWGHYEQYF
CDR3 DNA: TGTGCCAGCAGTTCCTCCTGGGGGCATTACGAGCAGTACTTC

D gene: NA
J gene: TRBJ2-2
clone size: once
V gene: TRBV6-2/TRBV6-3
CDR3 protein: CASSPDQVGGELFF
CDR3 DNA: TGTGCCAGCAGTCCAGATCAAGTCGGCGGGGAGCTGTTTTTT

D gene: NA
J gene: TRBJ1-1
clone size: once
V gene: TRBV7-4
CDR3 protein: CASSSQTARNTEAFF
CDR3 DNA: TGTGCCAGCAGCTCCCAGACGGCGAGAAACACTGAAGCTTTCTTT

D gene: NA
J gene: TRBJ2-7
clone size: NA
V gene: TRBV9
CDR3 protein: CASSVRPGDTGAYEQYF
CDR3 DNA: TGTGCCAGCAGCGTAAGGCCCGGGGACACGGGGGCCTACGAGCAGTACTTC

D gene: TRBD2
J gene: TRBJ2-1
clone size: NA
V gene: TRBV19
CDR3 protein: CASSMAHSGRGNGQFF
CDR3 DNA: TGTGCCAGTAGTATGGCACATAGCGGGAGGGGCAATGGGCAGTTCTTC

D gene: NA
J gene: TRBJ1-1
clone size: NA
V gene: TRBV15
CDR3 protein: CATSRVAGLVFENTEAFF
CDR3 DNA: TGTGCCACCAGCAGAGTGGCAGGGTTGGTGTTCGAGAACACTGAAGCTTTCTTT

D gene: NA
J gene: TRBJ1-2
clone size: NA
V gene: TRBV20-1
CDR3 protein: CSARLSYYGYTF
CDR3 DNA: TGCAGTGCTAGATTGAGTTACTATGGCTACACCTTC

D gene: TRBD2
J gene: TRBJ2-2
clone size: NA
V gene: TRBV18
CDR3 protein: CASSPGWREPNTGELFF
CDR3 DNA: TGTGCCAGCTCACCCGGTTGGCGGGAGCCGAACACCGGGGAGCTGTTTTTT

D gene: NA
J gene: TRBJ1-1
clone size: NA
V gene: TRBV4-3
CDR3 protein: CASSQVVGPIPPLMNTEAFF
CDR3 DNA: TGCGCCAGCAGCCAAGTCGTAGGTCCCATCCCCCCGCTCATGAACACTGAAGCTTTCTTT

D gene: TRBD2
J gene: TRBJ2-7
clone size: NA
V gene: TRBV19
CDR3 protein: CASRERESVWEQYF
CDR3 DNA: TGTGCCAGTAGAGAGCGGGAGTCGGTGTGGGAGCAGTACTTC

D gene: NA
J gene: TRBJ1-1
clone size: NA
V gene: TRBV9
CDR3 protein: CASSQGRFDQAFF
CDR3 DNA: TGTGCCAGCAGCCAGGGACGGTTTGATCAAGCTTTCTTT

D gene: NA
J gene: TRBJ2-7
clone size: NA
V gene: TRBV2
CDR3 protein: CASSESAGPYEQYF
CDR3 DNA: TGTGCCAGCAGTGAAAGTGCCGGTCCCTACGAGCAGTACTTC

D gene: TRBD2
J gene: TRBJ2-3
clone size: NA
V gene: TRBV12-3/TRBV12-4
CDR3 protein: CASSDPGPGEGLLAEADTQYF
CDR3 DNA: TGTGCCAGCAGTGACCCAGGTCCTGGGGAGGGCCTTCTTGCAGAGGCAGATACGCAGTATTTT

D gene: NA
J gene: TRBJ2-5
clone size: NA
V gene: TRBV21-1
CDR3 protein: CASSKGLGQVEVETQYF
CDR3 DNA: TGTGCCAGCAGCAAAGGGTTGGGACAGGTAGAAGTAGAGACCCAGTACTTC

D gene: NA
J gene: TRBJ1-5
clone size: NA
V gene: TRBV30
CDR3 protein: CAWSGHDNQPQHF
CDR3 DNA: TGTGCCTGGAGCGGACACGACAATCAGCCCCAGCATTTT

D gene: NA
J gene: TRBJ1-1
clone size: NA
V gene: TRBV30
CDR3 protein: CAWNVVGTEAFF
CDR3 DNA: TGTGCCTGGAACGTAGTTGGAACTGAAGCTTTCTTT

D gene: NA
J gene: TRBJ2-7
clone size: NA
V gene: TRBV5-1
CDR3 protein: CASSSWGSLEQYF
CDR3 DNA: TGCGCCAGCAGCTCGTGGGGCTCTCTCGAGCAGTACTTC

D gene: TRBD2
J gene: TRBJ2-1
clone size: once
V gene: TRBV9
CDR3 protein: CASSVEGTSGSAGEFF
CDR3 DNA: TGTGCCAGCAGCGTAGAAGGGACTAGCGGGTCCGCAGGGGAGTTCTTC

D gene: NA
J gene: TRBJ2-1
clone size: NA
V gene: TRBV19
CDR3 protein: CASRSGGSSSNEQFF
CDR3 DNA: TGTGCCAGTAGATCCGGAGGGTCCTCAAGCAATGAGCAGTTCTTC